Listed below are T cell receptor beta chains from one sample, sequenced in a study of shared clonotypes between healthy human individuals. TCRdb's table, derived via immunoSEQ multiplex PCR, lists solely in-frame clones and lacks some. The sample lists over a million clones, approximately 98% occurring once. The sequenced sample consisted of naive CD4+ T cells sorted from blood. The receptors come from a man aged 25-45 years in good health. CDR3s leave out the opening cysteine and the closing phenylalanine or tryptophan.

v_gene: TRBV11-2; CDR3aa: ASSLGGGAGKMDTDTQY
v_gene: TRBV15; CDR3aa: ATSRGLAGNNEQF
v_gene: TRBV15; CDR3aa: ATSRAGGGYEQY
v_gene: TRBV11-2; CDR3aa: ASSFRLAGEQY
v_gene: TRBV29-1; CDR3aa: SVNGSSYEQY
v_gene: TRBV18; CDR3aa: ASSPVRQDLTEAF
v_gene: TRBV10-3; CDR3aa: AISGEQDVTDTQY
v_gene: TRBV4-1; CDR3aa: ASSQPGQGYKLF
v_gene: TRBV5-4; CDR3aa: ASSLRQTIRAEQY
v_gene: TRBV5-1; CDR3aa: ASMSPSSYNEQF
v_gene: TRBV28; CDR3aa: ASSLPRDRDPQETQY
v_gene: TRBV9; CDR3aa: ASSSGLAGFDEQF
v_gene: TRBV7-8; CDR3aa: ASSSRLAGGDEQF
v_gene: TRBV18; CDR3aa: ASSPKRGGEQF
v_gene: TRBV29-1; CDR3aa: SVRDPGELF
v_gene: TRBV6-6; CDR3aa: ASVRGTGLKGGYT
v_gene: TRBV7-2; CDR3aa: ASSPQPGQRVNEQF